This TCR beta chain was captured in a study of breast tumors, draining lymph nodes, adjacent tissues. Study-level findings and limits: The data were judged consistent with most tumor T cells coming from lymph node and expanding in tumor.

MiXCR was run by TCRdb on the multiplex PCR reads, yielding one entry per CDR3 protein. The sample has around 130,000 distinct CDR3 sequences, around a third seen once. Regarding this clonotype: Antigen: not known. This may be a read error, as it is one base from a much larger clone.

Breast cancer patients provided tissue from their axillary draining lymph nodes. The receptor comes from a female donor with breast cancer. Some clones in this sample may be carry-over from other donors' samples. The sequencing input was axillary lymph node tissue.

CDR3 loop: CASSQGAQRGGRETQYF. CDR3 DNA: TGCGCCAGCAGCCAAGGGGCCCAGCGGGGGGGCCGGGAGACCCAGTACTTC. The V and J genes are TRBV4-1 and TRBJ2-5; 10 nucleotides agree with TRBD2. The CDR3 consists of 17 residues. Trimming at V came to 1 base and at J to 5 bases, leaving 10 bases not matched to a gene. Germline CDR1 MGHRA, CDR2 YSYEKL.